The 4 T cell receptor beta chains below come from one sample, sequenced in a study of identical twins. TCRdb recomputed calls from the 5' RACE reads with MiXCR, one row per CDR3 protein. The sample includes 130,000 to 150,000 distinct CDR3 sequences, under 4.5% of them seen just once. What was sequenced was memory T cells sorted from blood. Every receptor here comes from a man between 18 and 29 years old in good health.

This chain links TRBV4-3 with TRBJ1-1, with D possibly TRBD1 on 5 matching bases. V was pared by 0 bases and J by 5 bases, with 13 bases between. Germline lookup yields CDR1 LGHNA and CDR2 YSLEER. There are 15 residues in the CDR3. CDR3 loop: CASSQDRLGRTEAFF. In DNA, the CDR3 is TGCGCCAGCAGCCAAGATCGGCTGGGACGGACTGAAGCTTTCTTT.

This clonotype was counted many times. The V and J genes are TRBV5-4 and TRBJ2-1; 12 bases line up with TRBD2. V trimming: 2 bases; J trimming: 15 bases; junction bases outside the gene matches: 24. The CDR3 has 19 amino acids. Per the germline V gene, CDR1 is SGHNT and CDR2 is YYREEE (reference sequence). The CDR3 nucleotides are TGTGCCAGCAGCTTAAGCAGGGGGCGCGGGCTAGCGGGAGGGCCCGGTGCGTTCTTC. Encoded protein: CASSLSRGRGLAGGPGAFF.

This clonotype was detected ten times or more. The chain carries TRBV20-1 and TRBJ2-7, with D perhaps given as TRBD1 or TRBD2 (5 bases each). V shed 7 bases and J shed 3 bases, with 16 bases lying between them. The germline gives CDR1 DFQATT, CDR2 SNEGSKA (reference sequence). The CDR3 consists of 13 residues. CDR3 region: CSVSRDPLYEQYF. As DNA, the CDR3 is TGCAGTGTTTCCCGGGACCCACTCTACGAGCAGTACTTC.

The rearrangement links TRBV30 to TRBJ1-4; D gene ambiguous. Trimming took 2 bases from V and 8 from J, leaving 15 bases between them. The germline gives CDR1 GTSNPN, CDR2 SVGIG (reference sequence). CDR3 length: 14 residues. The CDR3 coding sequence is TGTGCCTGGAGTCGGGCAGAAAGACGGGAAAAACTGTTTTTT. Its translation is CAWSRAERREKLFF.